The rows below give T cell receptor beta chains drawn from one sample of a study of breast tumors, draining lymph nodes, adjacent tissues. From the multiplex PCR reads, TCRdb called clonotypes with MiXCR, one entry per CDR3 protein. The table records some 150,000 distinct CDR3 sequences, approximately 30% of them present only once. Source material: axillary lymph node tissue. These receptors all stem from a female donor with breast cancer. Some clones in this sample may be carry-over from other donors' samples. CDR3s include the opening cysteine and the closing phenylalanine or tryptophan. A D gene is named only where the DNA matches it firmly. Expanded clones get a size class; other rows say once, few or many, or leave the size out.

v_gene: TRBV14
j_gene: TRBJ1-2
d_gene: -
abundance: many
CDR3aa: CASSQDYGGTSYGYTF
CDR3nt: TGTGCCAGCAGCCAAGATTACGGAGGCACAAGCTATGGCTACACCTTC

v_gene: TRBV28
j_gene: TRBJ2-5
d_gene: TRBD2
abundance: many
CDR3aa: CASRRLAEVQETQYF
CDR3nt: TGTGCCAGCAGGCGACTAGCGGAAGTCCAAGAGACCCAGTACTTC

v_gene: TRBV27
j_gene: TRBJ1-2
d_gene: -
abundance: many
CDR3aa: CASSSKQLGGYTF
CDR3nt: TGTGCCAGCAGTTCCAAACAACTAGGGGGCTACACCTTC

v_gene: TRBV7-8
j_gene: TRBJ2-2
d_gene: -
abundance: -
CDR3aa: CASSHSGWQGLTGELLF
CDR3nt: TGCGCCAGCAGCCACTCTGGTTGGCAGGGTTTAACCGGGGAGCTGCTTTTT

v_gene: TRBV4-1
j_gene: TRBJ2-7
d_gene: -
abundance: many
CDR3aa: CASSQLQSIYEQYF
CDR3nt: TGCGCCAGCAGCCAACTCCAGTCCATCTACGAGCAGTACTTC

v_gene: TRBV7-9
j_gene: TRBJ2-1
d_gene: TRBD2
abundance: many
CDR3aa: CASSLLTGRQGNEQFF
CDR3nt: TGTGCCAGCAGCTTACTCACCGGGAGGCAGGGAAATGAGCAGTTCTTC

v_gene: TRBV7-9
j_gene: TRBJ1-4
d_gene: TRBD1
abundance: -
CDR3aa: CASSYGPKDRDEKPFF
CDR3nt: TGTGCCAGCAGCTACGGGCCTAAGGACAGGGATGAAAAACCGTTTTTT

v_gene: TRBV7-6
j_gene: TRBJ2-7
d_gene: TRBD2
abundance: many
CDR3aa: CASSLTSDSYEQYF
CDR3nt: TGTGCCAGCAGCTTGACTAGCGACTCCTACGAGCAGTACTTC

v_gene: TRBV20-1
j_gene: TRBJ2-3
d_gene: -
abundance: once
CDR3aa: CSAGNESVGPQYF
CDR3nt: TGCAGTGCTGGCAACGAGAGCGTCGGCCCGCAGTATTTT

v_gene: TRBV6-4
j_gene: TRBJ2-4
d_gene: TRBD1
abundance: -
CDR3aa: CASSRDRVGYIQYF
CDR3nt: TGTGCCAGCTCCAGGGACAGGGTGGGATACATTCAGTACTTC

v_gene: TRBV27
j_gene: TRBJ2-7
d_gene: TRBD1
abundance: many
CDR3aa: CASSLWNGQGIENEQYF
CDR3nt: TGTGCCAGCAGTTTGTGGAACGGACAGGGGATAGAAAACGAGCAGTACTTC

v_gene: TRBV5-5
j_gene: TRBJ1-4
d_gene: -
abundance: many
CDR3aa: CASSSLGGPISEKLFF
CDR3nt: TGTGCCAGCAGCTCGCTGGGGGGGCCTATATCCGAAAAACTGTTTTTT

v_gene: TRBV7-9
j_gene: TRBJ2-7
d_gene: -
abundance: few
CDR3aa: CASSLPATDGASYEQYF
CDR3nt: TGTGCCAGCAGTTTACCCGCCACAGACGGCGCATCCTACGAGCAGTACTTC

v_gene: TRBV30
j_gene: TRBJ2-1
d_gene: -
abundance: many
CDR3aa: CAWSTNRATYNEQFF
CDR3nt: TGTGCCTGGAGTACAAACAGGGCGACCTACAATGAGCAGTTCTTC

v_gene: TRBV20-1
j_gene: TRBJ2-3
d_gene: TRBD2
abundance: -
CDR3aa: CSARLVREGLTDTQYF
CDR3nt: TGCAGTGCCCGCTTAGTACGGGAGGGTCTCACAGATACGCAGTATTTT

v_gene: TRBV11-3
j_gene: TRBJ1-6
d_gene: -
abundance: -
CDR3aa: CASSFYICSVSGLRNSPLHF
CDR3nt: -

v_gene: TRBV19
j_gene: TRBJ1-4
d_gene: -
abundance: -
CDR3aa: CGASRSQQEKLFF
CDR3nt: TGTGGCGCCAGTAGATCGCAGCAAGAAAAACTGTTTTTT

v_gene: TRBV19
j_gene: TRBJ1-2
d_gene: -
abundance: many
CDR3aa: CASSTAGGYTF
CDR3nt: TGTGCCAGTAGTACCGCGGGAGGCTACACCTTC

v_gene: TRBV5-1
j_gene: TRBJ2-1
d_gene: TRBD2
abundance: many
CDR3aa: CASSERPSGGVNNEQFF
CDR3nt: TGCGCCAGCAGCGAGCGACCTAGCGGGGGGGTCAACAATGAGCAGTTCTTC

v_gene: TRBV27
j_gene: TRBJ2-7
d_gene: -
abundance: -
CDR3aa: CASSLSGYGTYEQYF
CDR3nt: TGTGCCAGCAGTTTATCTGGGTATGGGACCTACGAGCAGTACTTC

v_gene: TRBV7-9
j_gene: TRBJ2-5
d_gene: TRBD2
abundance: -
CDR3aa: CASSYPAKLAGGPSGETQYF
CDR3nt: TGTGCCAGCAGTTATCCCGCCAAACTAGCGGGAGGGCCGTCCGGAGAGACCCAGTACTTC

v_gene: TRBV2
j_gene: TRBJ2-5
d_gene: TRBD2
abundance: many
CDR3aa: CASGLEETQYF
CDR3nt: TGTGCCAGCGGACTAGAGGAGACCCAGTACTTC

v_gene: TRBV6-2/TRBV6-3
j_gene: TRBJ2-2
d_gene: -
abundance: few
CDR3aa: CASSHDLNTGELFF
CDR3nt: TGTGCCAGCAGTCACGACTTGAACACCGGGGAGCTGTTTTTT

v_gene: TRBV5-1
j_gene: TRBJ2-1
d_gene: -
abundance: many
CDR3aa: CASSWNYNEQFF
CDR3nt: TGCGCCAGCAGCTGGAACTACAATGAGCAGTTCTTC

v_gene: TRBV4-3
j_gene: TRBJ2-7
d_gene: -
abundance: many
CDR3aa: CASSQDARDSFYEQYF
CDR3nt: TGCGCCAGCAGCCAAGACGCCCGGGACTCCTTCTACGAGCAGTACTTC

v_gene: TRBV7-7
j_gene: TRBJ2-1
d_gene: -
abundance: -
CDR3aa: CARPLRGQSTYNEQFF
CDR3nt: TGTGCTAGACCTTTACGCGGACAGAGCACCTACAATGAGCAGTTCTTC

v_gene: TRBV20-1
j_gene: TRBJ2-1
d_gene: -
abundance: many
CDR3aa: CSARDPRDEQFF
CDR3nt: TGCAGTGCCCGGGACCCAAGGGATGAGCAGTTCTTC

v_gene: TRBV3-1
j_gene: TRBJ2-1
d_gene: -
abundance: -
CDR3aa: CASSQEVTRQLDEQLF
CDR3nt: TGTGCCAGCAGCCAAGAGGTGACCCGACAATTGGATGAGCAGCTCTTC

v_gene: TRBV7-3
j_gene: TRBJ2-5
d_gene: -
abundance: -
CDR3aa: CASSSGGGSQETQYF
CDR3nt: TGTGCCAGCAGCTCCGGGGGCGGCTCCCAAGAGACCCAGTACTTC

v_gene: TRBV19
j_gene: TRBJ2-5
d_gene: -
abundance: many
CDR3aa: CASSATGRGETQYF
CDR3nt: TGTGCCAGTAGTGCGACAGGGCGGGGGGAGACCCAGTACTTC

v_gene: TRBV12-3/TRBV12-4
j_gene: TRBJ2-5
d_gene: -
abundance: -
CDR3aa: CASSFNPGETQYF
CDR3nt: TGTGCCAGCAGTTTCAACCCGGGGGAGACCCAGTACTTC

v_gene: TRBV30
j_gene: TRBJ1-3
d_gene: -
abundance: many
CDR3aa: CAWSVQSRNTIYF
CDR3nt: TGTGCCTGGAGTGTACAGAGTCGTAACACCATATATTTT

v_gene: TRBV19
j_gene: TRBJ2-7
d_gene: TRBD2
abundance: many
CDR3aa: CASSISGGSDEQYF
CDR3nt: TGTGCCAGTAGTATCTCGGGGGGGAGTGACGAGCAGTACTTC

v_gene: TRBV12-3/TRBV12-4
j_gene: TRBJ2-5
d_gene: -
abundance: many
CDR3aa: CASSGDRKETQYF
CDR3nt: TGTGCCAGCAGTGGCGACAGGAAGGAGACCCAGTACTTC

v_gene: TRBV6-6
j_gene: TRBJ1-2
d_gene: -
abundance: -
CDR3aa: CASSGRHYGYTF
CDR3nt: TGTGCCAGCAGTGGCAGGCACTATGGCTACACCTTC

v_gene: TRBV2
j_gene: TRBJ2-3
d_gene: TRBD2
abundance: many
CDR3aa: CASNPSGESTDTQYF
CDR3nt: TGTGCCAGCAATCCGAGCGGGGAAAGCACAGATACGCAGTATTTT

v_gene: TRBV7-2
j_gene: TRBJ2-7
d_gene: TRBD2
abundance: -
CDR3aa: CASSVSGSAAYEQDF
CDR3nt: TGTGCCAGCAGCGTCAGCGGGAGTGCGGCCTACGAGCAGGACTTC

v_gene: TRBV28
j_gene: TRBJ2-4
d_gene: -
abundance: -
CDR3aa: CATWTDKNIQYF
CDR3nt: TGTGCCACCTGGACAGATAAAAACATTCAGTACTTC

v_gene: TRBV7-2
j_gene: TRBJ2-5
d_gene: -
abundance: many
CDR3aa: CASSLGAGSTGYF
CDR3nt: TGTGCCAGCAGCTTGGGAGCGGGCTCGACGGGGTACTTC

v_gene: TRBV5-1
j_gene: TRBJ1-6
d_gene: -
abundance: many
CDR3aa: CASSLEGVGKNSPLHF
CDR3nt: TGCGCCAGCAGCTTGGAAGGAGTAGGGAAAAATTCACCCCTCCACTTT

v_gene: TRBV27
j_gene: TRBJ2-1
d_gene: -
abundance: -
CDR3aa: CASSLSQGWANEQFF
CDR3nt: TGTGCCAGCAGTTTATCGCAGGGTTGGGCCAATGAGCAGTTCTTC

v_gene: TRBV6-2/TRBV6-3
j_gene: TRBJ2-2
d_gene: TRBD2
abundance: many
CDR3aa: CASSYYLVLAGGELFF
CDR3nt: TGTGCCAGCAGTTACTACTTAGTGTTAGCGGGCGGGGAGCTGTTTTTT